The clone carrying this T cell receptor beta chain has only a few counts. The target antigen is unknown. This sample was taken from a study of T cells in Graves' hyperthyroidism and ophthalmopathy. Findings and limits, study-wide: A median approximately 6.8 months before onset, the model predicted ophthalmopathy.

Patients were excluded because of uncontrolled infection, other autoimmune disease, pregnancy or lactation. The germline CDR1 and CDR2 sequences are MGHDK and SYGVNS. The CDR3 consists of 16 residues. J gave up 2 bases and V 2 bases, and 8 bases lay outside the gene matches. The source material, RNA transcripts, was used to amplify TCR beta CDR3 regions. Researchers ran a first-round RT-PCR on the TCR CDR3 using the HTBI primer set. TCRdb itself ran the multiplex PCR reads through MiXCR, one entry per CDR3 protein. There are about 500,000 distinct CDR3 sequences in the sample; about 15% occur only once, and around 32% lies in the top ten.

The chain has TRBV25-1 and TRBJ2-7; 8 positions agree with TRBD2. This TCR was recovered from a woman younger than 45 with Graves' ophthalmopathy. The material sequenced was blood. The CDR3 spells CASSEGGSGRPYEQYF. CDR3 coding DNA: TGTGCCAGCAGTGAAGGGGGAAGCGGGAGACCCTACGAGCAGTACTTC.